This TCR beta chain derives from a study of cytomegalovirus exposure and HLA in healthy donors. The CDR3 runs to 15 residues. Losses at the gene ends were 3 bases for V and 2 bases for J; bases not matched to a gene: 3. Germline CDR1 reads SEHNR; CDR2 reads FQNEAQ (reference sequence). Primers for the PCR totalled 60 Vbeta and 13 Jbeta. TCRdb keeps only in-frame clones here, not all; method: immunoSEQ multiplex PCR. Of 150,000 to 200,000 clones listed, about 85% were seen once; the top ten hold 0.39%. This TCR derives from a male donor in good health and CMV-seropositive. This chain uses TRBV7-9 with TRBJ2-1; 8 nucleotides align to TRBD2. Sequenced material: PBMCs. CDR3 sequence (DNA): TGTGCCAGCAGCTTTACTAGCGGAGCCTACAATGAGCAGTTCTTC. It encodes CASSFTSGAYNEQFF.